Below are 26 T cell receptor beta chains sequenced from a single sample in a study of beta chain features in type 1 diabetes. All of the isolated RNA was reverse transcribed, so expressed TCRB transcripts were sequenced. Produced via immunoSEQ multiplex PCR; TCRdb's table is partial and in-frame only. The table has under 250,000 clones, about 15% seen once. Antigens for these TCRs are unknown. Overall study results and limits: Among patients with Type 1 diabetes, TCRB CDR3s were moderately but significantly shorter in every one of the four CD4+ subsets.

The sequenced sample was naive CD4+ T cells from blood. The receptor set was obtained from a man aged 25 to 45 with type 1 diabetes.

This clone turned up a few times. CDR3: CSVDYREQYF. The CDR3 DNA reads TGCAGCGTTGATTACAGAGAGCAGTACTTC. V usage is TRBV29-1 and J usage is TRBJ2-7; no clear D gene. The ends were cut back, 3 bases at V and 7 bases at J, with 7 bases in the middle. The CDR3 covers 10 residues. Germline CDR1 is SQVTM and CDR2 is ANQGSEA.

The chain is built from TRBV5-4 and TRBJ2-3; no reliable D call. V was trimmed by 4 bases and J by 4 bases, leaving 10 bases between them. The CDR3 sequence is 13 residues long. The germline V gene encodes CDR1 SGHNT and CDR2 YYREEE (reference sequence). The CDR3 DNA follows: TGTGCCAGCAGCCCTACGTCGGCAGATACGCAGTATTTT. Its translation: CASSPTSADTQYF.

This clone was seen a few times. The rearrangement links TRBV2 to TRBJ2-3; TRBD1 agrees at 11 bases. This CDR3 comprises 18 residues. Germline V CDR1 and CDR2: SNHLY, FYNNEI. The junction had 15 bases not matched to a gene; V was cut back by 7 bases and J by 3 bases. CDR3 protein: CASTGQGAKGTWTDTQYF. The CDR3 DNA sequence: TGTGCCAGCACTGGACAGGGGGCGAAGGGGACATGGACAGATACGCAGTATTTT.

This clone was seen a handful of times. The chain couples TRBV30 to TRBJ1-1, with 8 bases fitting TRBD1. Looked up from germline, CDR1 is GTSNPN and CDR2 is SVGIG (reference sequence). V lost 4 bases and J lost 4; bases outside the gene matches: 8. The CDR3 contains 14 residues. The DNA for the CDR3 is TGTGCCTGGAACGGACAGGGCTGGGGCACTGAAGCTTTCTTT. This translates into CAWNGQGWGTEAFF.

The J gene is TRBJ2-7, the V gene TRBV30; 7 bases align to TRBD1. Germline CDR1 and CDR2: GTSNPN and SVGIG (reference sequence). With 0 bases clipped from V and 0 bases from J, the junction kept 5 bases outside the gene matches. The CDR3 is made up of 15 amino acids. The CDR3 DNA reads TGTGCCTGGAGTGTATTGACAGGGCACTCCTACGAGCAGTACTTC. Translating it yields CAWSVLTGHSYEQYF. The full variable domain, its missing parts supplied by reference TRBV30 and TRBJ2-7, is SQTIHQWPATLVQPVGSPLSLECTVEGTSNPNLYWYRQAAGRGLQLLFYSVGIGQISSEVPQNLSASRPQDRQFILSSKKLLLSDSGFYLCAWSVLTGHSYEQYFGPGTRLTVT.

The chain has TRBV9 and TRBJ2-5; TRBD2 is a possible D gene (6 bases). V was cut by 6 bases and J by 3 bases, with 12 bases left in between. This CDR3 region has 13 residues. The germline V gene encodes CDR1 SGDLS and CDR2 YYNGEE. The CDR3 region has the DNA TGTGCCAGCACCCCAGGCGGGGAAGAGACCCAGTACTTC. It specifies CASTPGGEETQYF.

V is TRBV19 and J is TRBJ1-2; D not resolved. The CDR3 totals 13 residues. Trimming took 6 bases from V and 3 from J, leaving 11 bases between them. Germline CDR1 reads LNHDA; CDR2 reads SQIVND (reference sequence). The CDR3 loop is CASRDYQDYGYTF. The DNA of the CDR3 is TGTGCCAGTAGGGATTACCAGGACTATGGCTACACCTTC.

This clone was picked up a small number of times. The chain links TRBV19 to TRBJ2-7, with 9 bases matching TRBD1. V shed 9 bases and J 7 bases; nucleotides not matched to a gene: 13. The CDR3 is 14 residues long. The germline gives CDR1 LNHDA, CDR2 SQIVND (reference sequence). The CDR3 loop reads CASGSWDRAGEQYF. CDR3 bases: TGTGCCAGCGGATCCTGGGACAGGGCGGGGGAGCAGTACTTC.

The chain joins TRBV7-9 to TRBJ1-1; possibly TRBD1 for D (6 bases). The V end lost 2 bases, the J end lost 6 bases, and 16 bases lay between the germline ends. The CDR3 sequence is 15 residues long. The germline gives CDR1 SEHNR, CDR2 FQNEAQ (reference sequence). CDR3 sequence: CASSLSGTRFPEAFF. The CDR3 DNA is TGTGCCAGCAGCTTAAGCGGGACACGCTTCCCTGAAGCTTTCTTT.

This clone has more than one count but fewer than ten. The rearrangement links TRBV30 to TRBJ1-5; 7 positions match TRBD1. The junction had 5 bases not matched to a gene; V was cut back by 2 bases and J by 7 bases. This CDR3 spans 13 amino acids. Germline V CDR1 and CDR2: GTSNPN, SVGIG (reference sequence). The CDR3 reads CAWSSQGVQPQHF. CDR3 DNA: TGTGCCTGGAGTTCGCAGGGGGTACAGCCCCAGCATTTT.

This clone was counted between two and nine times. The V gene is TRBV15, the J gene TRBJ2-7, with 8 nucleotides matching TRBD1. The V segment lost 0 bases and the J segment 5 bases; nucleotides outside the gene matches: 6. The CDR3 is 15 residues long. Germline V gene lookup returns CDR1 LNHNV and CDR2 YYDKDF (reference sequence). This CDR3 is CATSRDPGGHNEQYF. The CDR3 bases are TGTGCCACCAGCAGAGACCCAGGGGGCCACAACGAGCAGTACTTC.

The chain combines TRBV6-6 with TRBJ2-7; no firm D call. Germline assignment: CDR1 MNHNY and CDR2 SVGAGI (reference sequence). Between the trimmed V and J ends, which lost 2 bases and 8 bases, there was a span of 16 bases. This CDR3 region has 14 residues. CDR3 bases: TGTGCCAGCAGTTACCGGGTCGACTCTAGACAGCAGTACTTC. Translated: CASSYRVDSRQQYF.

This clone turned up a few times. The chain couples TRBV14 to TRBJ2-1; the match to TRBD1 covers 7 bases. Germline CDR1 reads SGHDN; CDR2 reads FVKESK. V lost 3 bases to trimming and J lost 7 bases; unmatched junction nucleotides: 6. This CDR3 is built from 14 residues. CDR3 sequence reads: CASSQVDRANEQFF. The DNA of the CDR3 is TGTGCCAGCAGCCAGGTTGACAGGGCGAATGAGCAGTTCTTC.

This clone was detected once. The chain combines TRBV2 with TRBJ1-4; D ambiguous. Deletions cut 5 bases from V and 7 bases from J, with 14 bases between. The CDR3 consists of 14 residues. Germline V gives CDR1 SNHLY, CDR2 FYNNEI. DNA for the CDR3: TGTGCCAGCAGTCCCGACAAGAAACGTGAAAAACTGTTTTTT. Its translation: CASSPDKKREKLFF.

The V call is TRBV6-1, the J call TRBJ2-2; D not certain. Germline V CDR1 and CDR2: MNHNS, SASEGT. CDR3 length: 13 amino acids. Trimming took 4 bases from V and 4 from J, leaving 7 bases between them. CDR3 coding DNA: TGTGCCAGCAGTGTTGAGAGCACCGGGGAGCTGTTTTTT. It codes for CASSVESTGELFF.

This clone was detected many times. The chain recombines TRBV29-1 with TRBJ2-1, with 8 bases identical to TRBD1. The ends lost 4 bases at V and 11 bases at J; junction bases unmatched: 7. Germline V CDR1 and CDR2: SQVTM, ANQGSEA. The CDR3 extends over 12 amino acids. The CDR3 DNA reads as TGCAGCGTTGTGACAGGGGAGGAAAAGCAGTTCTTC. Translation gives CSVVTGEEKQFF.

The table lists this clone with a few counts. The rearrangement joins TRBV11-2 to TRBJ2-3, with a possible D match to TRBD2 (6 bases). CDR3 size: 16 residues. CDR1 is SGHAT and CDR2 is FQNNGV in the germline V gene. Trimming left V 3 bases short and J 6 bases short, with 19 bases between. CDR3 residues: CASSFMGWEAPDTQYF. In DNA form, the CDR3 reads TGTGCCAGCAGCTTCATGGGGTGGGAGGCCCCCGATACGCAGTATTTT.

A few counts support this clone. The V gene is TRBV18, the J gene TRBJ1-5, with 8 bases matching TRBD1. The CDR3 covers 18 residues. CDR1 is KGHSH, CDR2 LQKENI, per germline. V dropped 4 bases and J dropped 1; count of bases not matched to a gene: 12. CDR3 bases: TGTGCCAGCTCACGTCTTAGTGCGGGACAGGCCAGCAATCAGCCCCAGCATTTT. Its protein is CASSRLSAGQASNQPQHF.

The chain has TRBV9 and TRBJ1-6; TRBD1 aligns across 9 bases. This CDR3 is 14 amino acids long. The junction had 4 bases not matched to a gene; V was cut back by 4 bases and J by 8 bases. Germline V gene data show CDR1 as SGDLS and CDR2 as YYNGEE. DNA of the CDR3: TGTGCCAGCAGCCCGGGACAGGGAGATTCACCCCTCCACTTT. It translates to CASSPGQGDSPLHF.

The rearrangement joins TRBV2 to TRBJ1-1; D unclear. Trimming shortened V by 3 bases and J by 5 bases, and 19 bases separated the two germline ends. Germline values: CDR1 SNHLY, CDR2 FYNNEI. This CDR3 is 16 amino acids long. CDR3 in amino acids: CASSDQGQVTGTEAFF. The CDR3 DNA sequence: TGTGCCAGCAGTGACCAAGGTCAGGTCACGGGAACTGAAGCTTTCTTT. Variable domain in full (rest from reference TRBV2 and TRBJ1-1): EPEVTQTPSHQVTQMGQEVILRCVPISNHLYFYWYRQILGQKVEFLVSFYNNEISEKSEIFDDQFSVERPDGSNFTLKIRSTKLEDSAMYFCASSDQGQVTGTEAFFGQGTRLTVV.

This chain links TRBV28 with TRBJ2-5, with TRBD2 matching 7 bases. Looked up from germline, CDR1 is MDHEN and CDR2 is SYDVKM. The CDR3 length is 14 residues. Trimming cost V 2 bases and J 0 bases; bases outside gene matches: 0. The CDR3 DNA reads as TGTGCCAGCAGTTTAGGGGGGGACCAAGAGACCCAGTACTTC. Translation: CASSLGGDQETQYF.

The V call is TRBV5-1, the J call TRBJ1-1; weak D call: TRBD1 (5 bases). V was shortened by 3 bases and J by 0 bases, with 15 bases between the two germline ends. CDR3 size: 16 residues. From germline, CDR1 is SGHRS and CDR2 YFSETQ. CDR3 amino acids: CASSWGDRAMNTEAFF. The CDR3 DNA follows: TGCGCCAGCAGCTGGGGGGACCGGGCCATGAACACTGAAGCTTTCTTT.

This clone was detected only a few times. The rearrangement joins TRBV2 to TRBJ2-2; unclear D gene. Trimming took 8 bases from V and 5 from J, leaving 12 bases between them. CDR1 is SNHLY, CDR2 FYNNEI, per germline. The CDR3 has 13 amino acids. The CDR3 sequence: CASHADSTGELFF. CDR3 DNA: TGTGCCAGCCATGCAGACTCAACCGGGGAGCTGTTTTTT.

This clone was detected a few times. CDR3 residues: CASSEYRGEQFF. The CDR3 region has the DNA TGTGCCAGCAGTGAATACAGGGGGGAGCAGTTCTTC. The chain uses TRBV6-1 and TRBJ2-1; 8 bases map to TRBD1. V dropped 2 bases and J dropped 10; count of bases not matched to a gene: 1. CDR1 and CDR2 (germline): MNHNS, SASEGT. This CDR3 is 12 amino acids long.

This clone occurred a few times. V is TRBV10-1 and J is TRBJ2-3; D gene uncertain. The CDR3 totals 10 residues. Between the trimmed V and J ends, which lost 5 bases and 10 bases, there was a span of 7 bases. From germline, CDR1 is WNHNN and CDR2 SYGVQD (reference sequence). CDR3 protein: CASSPSPQYF. DNA of the CDR3: TGCGCCAGCAGTCCGTCCCCGCAGTATTTT.

The chain joins TRBV5-1 to TRBJ2-1; D remains unclear. This CDR3 is built from 15 residues. V lost 0 bases to trimming and J lost 2 bases, with 9 bases between them. Germline-derived CDR1 and CDR2 are SGHRS and YFSETQ. The CDR3 here is CASSLDYPTYNEQFF. The DNA of the CDR3 is TGCGCCAGCAGCTTGGACTACCCGACCTACAATGAGCAGTTCTTC.